One and the same sample provided the 5 T cell receptor beta chains below, sequenced in a study of T-cell reconstitution after alpha-beta-depleted transplantation in children listed by TCRdb under 2016. The library was made by PCR. TCRdb shows the sequencer as Illumina HiSeq 2500. Molecular barcoding was employed in the preparation of TCR libraries, with unique molecular identifiers being used to normalize TCRbeta repertoire quantification. In-frame beta chains were kept once TCRdb had trimmed the public reads at Q25 with fastp and called clones with MiXCR. For every CDR3 protein sequence, its rows merge into one entry that carries the most common genes and DNA. This sample holds hundreds of thousands of distinct CDR3 sequences; 16% were observed only once. The top ten clones comprise around 0.96% of the sample. The sample consisted of PBMCs from the stem cell graft donor, taken from the stem cell graft. Receptors originate from a human donor who donated a stem cell graft to a child with acute myeloid leukemia.

There are a few counts of this clonotype. The V and J genes are TRBV5-1 and TRBJ2-2; D unresolved. The ends were cut back, 4 bases at V and 5 bases at J, with 9 bases in the middle. CDR1 and CDR2 from the germline V gene are SGHRS and YFSETQ. This CDR3 is 13 amino acids long. CDR3 loop: CASSPRLTGELFF. The CDR3 nucleotides are TGCGCCAGCAGCCCAAGGCTGACCGGGGAGCTGTTTTTT.

This CDR3 reads CASSLSPGRVTDTQYF. Here the CDR3 DNA reads TGTGCCAGCAGTTTATCCCCGGGCAGAGTCACAGATACGCAGTATTTT. The V gene is TRBV27, the J gene TRBJ2-3; unclear D gene. This CDR3 contains 16 residues. Germline V gene lookup returns CDR1 MNHEY and CDR2 SMNVEV (reference sequence). V lost 0 bases and J 2 bases, leaving 12 bases between the germline ends.

J is TRBJ2-2 and V is TRBV7-8; D is perhaps TRBD1 (5 bases). Trimming removed 3 bases from V and 1 base from J, with 24 bases in between. The CDR3 loop spans 20 amino acids. Germline V gives CDR1 SGHVS, CDR2 FQNEAQ. The CDR3 reads CASSFFQNVRAAMNTGELFF. The DNA for the CDR3 is TGTGCCAGCAGCTTTTTCCAAAACGTCAGGGCAGCGATGAACACCGGGGAGCTGTTTTTT.

This clonotype was seen at least ten times. The genes are TRBV6-5 and TRBJ1-4; D perhaps matches TRBD1 (5 bases). CDR1 and CDR2 from the germline V gene are MNHEY and SVGAGI. The V end was cut by 10 bases, the J end by 4 bases, with 7 bases between. This CDR3 is 11 amino acids long. CDR3 residues: CATGFNEKLFF. CDR3 DNA: TGTGCCACAGGGTTTAATGAAAAACTGTTTTTT.

The V and J genes are TRBV15 and TRBJ1-1; the D gene is possibly TRBD1 (6 bases). This CDR3 is 15 amino acids long. Trimming pared 0 bases from V and 7 bases from J, leaving 15 bases between. Germline-derived CDR1 and CDR2 are LNHNV and YYDKDF (reference sequence). CDR3 DNA: TGTGCCACCAGCAGAGATAAGCGGGGGCGAATTGAAGCTTTCTTT. This gives the protein CATSRDKRGRIEAFF.